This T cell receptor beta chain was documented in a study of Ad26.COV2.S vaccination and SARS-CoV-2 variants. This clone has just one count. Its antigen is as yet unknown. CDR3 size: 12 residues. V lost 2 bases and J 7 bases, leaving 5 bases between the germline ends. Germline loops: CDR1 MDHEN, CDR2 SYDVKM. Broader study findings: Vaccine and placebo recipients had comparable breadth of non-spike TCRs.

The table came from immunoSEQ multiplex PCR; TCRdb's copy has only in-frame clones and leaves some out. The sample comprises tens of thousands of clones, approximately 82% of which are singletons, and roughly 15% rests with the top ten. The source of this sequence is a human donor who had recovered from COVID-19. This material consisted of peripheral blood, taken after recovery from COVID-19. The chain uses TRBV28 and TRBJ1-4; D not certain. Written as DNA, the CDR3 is TGTGCCAGCAGTTTAGTAAGTGAAAAACTGTTTTTT. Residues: CASSLVSEKLFF.